These T cell receptor beta chains were read from a single sample in a study of control samples from healthy donors and cancer patients. Sequenced by immunoSEQ multiplex PCR; TCRdb stores in-frame clones only, minus some. The table lists roughly 25,000 clones, around 90% of them singletons. The sample was PBMCs. The receptors were sampled from a man over 45 with lung cancer. Both conserved end residues are part of each CDR3. The D gene is left open where the match is weak. Some rows have no size entry. The others give once, few or many, or a class for an expanded clone.

v_gene	d_gene	len	abundance	j_gene	CDR3aa	CDR3nt
TRBV20-1	TRBD1	15	NA	TRBJ2-5	CSASAPGTAQETQYF	TGCAGTGCTAGTGCTCCGGGGACAGCCCAAGAGACCCAGTACTTC
TRBV9	NA	13	NA	TRBJ1-2	CASSAQEGYGYTF	TGTGCCAGCAGCGCCCAAGAAGGCTATGGCTACACCTTC
TRBV9	TRBD1	13	NA	TRBJ2-5	CASSATGLETQYF	TGTGCCAGCAGCGCGACAGGGCTTGAGACCCAGTACTTC
TRBV11-2	NA	13	NA	TRBJ2-2	CASSLVGAPPLFF	TGTGCCAGCAGCTTAGTCGGGGCCCCACCATTGTTTTTT
TRBV19	NA	13	NA	TRBJ1-5	CASSIGHQQPQHF	TGTGCCAGTAGTATTGGGCATCAACAGCCCCAGCATTTT
TRBV4-3	NA	16	once	TRBJ1-2	CASSLSLTGSSYGYTF	TGCGCCAGCAGCCTATCCCTGACGGGGTCCAGCTATGGCTACACCTTC
TRBV25-1	TRBD1	13	NA	TRBJ1-2	CASSEYGTGPRTF	TGTGCCAGCAGTGAATACGGGACAGGTCCCCGCACCTTC
TRBV6-2/TRBV6-3	NA	12	NA	TRBJ1-5	CASSYPDPREHF	TGTGCCAGCAGTTACCCTGATCCCAGGGAGCATTTT
TRBV13	NA	14	few	TRBJ1-2	CASSTQDGPYGYTF	TGTGCCAGCAGCACCCAGGACGGTCCTTATGGCTACACCTTC
TRBV5-5	NA	15	NA	TRBJ2-2	CASTWDTANTGELFF	TGTGCCAGCACCTGGGACACTGCGAACACCGGGGAGCTGTTTTTT
TRBV6-5	NA	11	NA	TRBJ1-2	CASTRGYGYTF	TGTGCCAGCACCAGGGGCTATGGCTACACCTTC
TRBV10-3	NA	18	NA	TRBJ2-5	CAISESAGRTGLVETQYF	TGTGCCATCAGTGAGTCCGCGGGGCGTACGGGATTGGTGGAGACCCAGTACTTC
TRBV5-1	TRBD1	15	NA	TRBJ2-3	CASSEGQGYTDTQYF	TGCGCCAGCAGTGAGGGACAGGGGTACACAGATACGCAGTATTTT
TRBV19	NA	13	few	TRBJ1-5	CASSRGLRQPQHF	TGTGCCAGTTCCAGGGGTTTACGACAGCCCCAGCATTTT
TRBV5-1	NA	16	NA	TRBJ2-2	CASSLAGGGHTGELFF	TGCGCCAGCAGCTTGGCCGGAGGGGGGCATACCGGGGAGCTGTTTTTT